The rows below give T cell receptor beta chains drawn from one sample of a study of T cells in Graves' hyperthyroidism and ophthalmopathy. TCRdb re-called the multiplex PCR reads with MiXCR, one entry per CDR3 protein. The repertoire has around 200,000 distinct CDR3 sequences, about 15% of them found once; the top ten carry 25% to 35%. Sequencing was done on a sample of blood. Every receptor here comes from a woman between 50 and 59 years old with Graves' hyperthyroidism. Both conserved end residues are part of each CDR3. D genes are given only for firm matches. Size is omitted from some rows. Given values are once, few, many or a class for expanded clones.

d_gene | abundance | j_gene | v_gene | CDR3nt | CDR3aa
TRBD1 | few | TRBJ1-1 | TRBV4-2 | TGTGCCAGCAGCCATTTTCAGACAGGGGACACTGAAGCTTTCTTT | CASSHFQTGDTEAFF
TRBD1 | many | TRBJ2-1 | TRBV7-9 | TGTGCCAGCAGCTTAGCGGGACAGGGTTCCTACAATGAGCAGTTCTTC | CASSLAGQGSYNEQFF
. | few | TRBJ2-2 | TRBV14 | TGTGCCAGCAGCCGAGGTACGGGCACCGGGGAGCTGTTTTTT | CASSRGTGTGELFF
TRBD2 | many | TRBJ2-2 | TRBV27 | TGTGCCAGCAGTTTGTCGGGGGGGGCGTACGGGGAGCTGTTTTTT | CASSLSGGAYGELFF
TRBD1 | . | TRBJ1-1 | TRBV28 | TGTGCCAGCAGTTTACCCCTACAGGGGAGTAGCACTGAAGCTTTCTTT | CASSLPLQGSSTEAFF
. | many | TRBJ1-1 | TRBV6-1 | TGTGCCAGCACTCCGGACGTTGGAGGAGCTTTCTTT | CASTPDVGGAFF
TRBD1 | many | TRBJ1-4 | TRBV7-8 | TGTGCCAGCAGCTTAGCGAGGTCGGGACAGGGGGCGGAAAAACTGTTTTTT | CASSLARSGQGAEKLFF
. | few | TRBJ1-5 | TRBV5-4 | TGTGCCAGCAGCTTTGCAGGGAACAATCAGCCCCAGCATTTT | CASSFAGNNQPQHF
. | many | TRBJ2-1 | TRBV29-1 | TGCAGCGCCGGGCAAAGCGAATTCTCCTACAATGAGCAGTTCTTC | CSAGQSEFSYNEQFF
TRBD2 | . | TRBJ2-5 | TRBV4-1 | TGCGCCAGCAGCCCGGGACTAGTGGGGCACCAAGAGACCCAGTACTTC | CASSPGLVGHQETQYF
. | few | TRBJ2-3 | TRBV5-5 | TGTGCCAGCGCCCTGGGCGCAGATACGCAGTATTTT | CASALGADTQYF
TRBD1 | . | TRBJ1-2 | TRBV5-4 | TGTGCCAGCAGCTTGGTCGACAGGGCAACCTATGGCTACACCTTC | CASSLVDRATYGYTF
. | few | TRBJ1-1 | TRBV19 | TGTGCCAGTTGGGACCGTGGTAACACTGAAGCTTTCTTT | CASWDRGNTEAFF
TRBD1 | . | TRBJ1-1 | TRBV18 | TGTGCCAGCTCACGGACAGGGGGGGTTGAAGCTTTCTTT | CASSRTGGVEAFF
TRBD1 | many | TRBJ2-1 | TRBV5-1 | TGCGCCAGCAGCCCGCAGGGGGCGATGAATAGTAATGAGCAGTTCTTC | CASSPQGAMNSNEQFF
TRBD1 | many | TRBJ1-1 | TRBV7-3 | TGTGCCAGCAGCTTGAGCGGGACAGGGGGCAGAGGGACTGAAGCTTTCTTT | CASSLSGTGGRGTEAFF
. | many | TRBJ2-1 | TRBV29-1 | TGCAGCGTTGAAGAGGTCTCCTACAATGAGCAGTTCTTC | CSVEEVSYNEQFF
TRBD1 | many | TRBJ2-1 | TRBV9 | TGTGCCAGCAGCCCACGGGACAGGAGCTCCTACAATGAGCAGTTCTTC | CASSPRDRSSYNEQFF
. | once | TRBJ1-2 | TRBV12-3/TRBV12-4 | TGTGCCAGCAGGGCCCGGGACTATGGCTACACCTTC | CASRARDYGYTF
. | many | TRBJ2-2 | TRBV6-1 | TGTGCCAGCAGTCAGGGGGGCCTCGGCACCGGGGAGCTGTTTTTT | CASSQGGLGTGELFF
TRBD1 | . | TRBJ1-6 | TRBV6-1 | TGTGCCAGCCCCGGGGACAGGAGTAATTCACCCCTCCACTTT | CASPGDRSNSPLHF
. | many | TRBJ1-2 | TRBV3-1 | TGTGCCAGCAGCCAATCTGGGAACTATGGCTACACCTTC | CASSQSGNYGYTF
. | many | TRBJ2-1 | TRBV5-6 | TGTGCCAGCAGCCACGCCTGGGTGGGCCACAATGAGCAGTTCTTC | CASSHAWVGHNEQFF
. | many | TRBJ2-7 | TRBV15 | TGTGCCACCAGCAGAGATCGGGCATCTGGAGAGCAGTACTTC | CATSRDRASGEQYF
. | . | TRBJ2-1 | TRBV19 | TGTGCCAGTAATACCAATTTCCGAGGACCGTCGACTTCCTACAATGAGCAGTTCTTC | CASNTNFRGPSTSYNEQFF
. | many | TRBJ1-6 | TRBV19 | TGTGCCAGTAGTATACTCCGCCCCTCACCCCTCCACTTT | CASSILRPSPLHF
. | . | TRBJ1-1 | TRBV28 | TGTGCCAGCAGTCCAAGTCCAACCGACACTGAAGCTTTCTTT | CASSPSPTDTEAFF
. | . | TRBJ2-7 | TRBV13 | TGTGCCAGCAGCTCCAGGACTACGCCACGATACGAGCAGTACTTC | CASSSRTTPRYEQYF
. | . | TRBJ2-7 | TRBV2 | TGTGCCGGCACCAAGGTGTTGTACGAGCAGTACTTC | CAGTKVLYEQYF
. | . | TRBJ1-1 | TRBV5-6 | TGTGCCAGCAGCCCCCGTGGGGGGCCCTCTCGACCCGAAGCTTTCTTT | CASSPRGGPSRPEAFF
. | . | TRBJ2-1 | TRBV2 | TGTGCCAGCAGTGAGGGCCCCCGACAGGTCAATGAGCAGTTCTTC | CASSEGPRQVNEQFF
TRBD1 | many | TRBJ2-3 | TRBV7-9 | TGTGCCAGCAGCCGAGGCAGGGGGCGCACAGATACGCAGTATTTT | CASSRGRGRTDTQYF
TRBD1 | many | TRBJ2-3 | TRBV7-9 | TGTGCCAGCAGCTCTAACACTGGAACCAGGGGGCGACGGGATACGCAGTATTTT | CASSSNTGTRGRRDTQYF
. | many | TRBJ2-7 | TRBV6-1 | TGTGCCAGCAGTAGGGACAATTCCGACGAGCAGTACTTC | CASSRDNSDEQYF
TRBD1 | many | TRBJ2-2 | TRBV6-2/TRBV6-3 | TGTGCCAGCAGTCAACAGACAGGGAGCACCGGGGAGCTGTTTTTT | CASSQQTGSTGELFF
TRBD2 | many | TRBJ2-5 | TRBV12-3/TRBV12-4 | TGTGCCAGCAGTCCACGACTAGCCTACCTCAGAGAGACCCAGTACTTC | CASSPRLAYLRETQYF
. | . | TRBJ1-4 | TRBV5-1 | TGCGCCAGCAGCTTGGTCGGGGAAACTAATGAAAAACTGTTTTTT | CASSLVGETNEKLFF
. | many | TRBJ1-5 | TRBV10-2 | TGCGCCAGCAGTGATTGGGTGGGGAGCAATCAGCCCCAGCATTTT | CASSDWVGSNQPQHF
. | few | TRBJ1-1 | TRBV18 | TGTGCCAGCTCACCGTGGGCCAGGAGGACGAACACTGAAGCTTTCTTT | CASSPWARRTNTEAFF
. | many | TRBJ2-7 | TRBV13 | TGTGCCAGCAGCTCCAGTAGCTCCTACGAGCAGTACTTC | CASSSSSSYEQYF
TRBD1 | many | TRBJ2-3 | TRBV2 | TGTGCCAGCAGTGGGACACGGGACAGACCCACAGATACGCAGTATTTT | CASSGTRDRPTDTQYF
. | many | TRBJ2-2 | TRBV19 | TGTGCCAGTAGTCCAGGAAGAGGCTACACCGGGGAGCTGTTTTTT | CASSPGRGYTGELFF
. | many | TRBJ1-5 | TRBV6-1 | TGTGCCAGCAGCTCGGATAGCAATCAGCCCCAGCATTTT | CASSSDSNQPQHF
. | many | TRBJ2-7 | TRBV7-6 | TGTGCCAGCAGCTTAGCGGCAGGTCTCTCCTACGAGCAGTACTTC | CASSLAAGLSYEQYF
TRBD1 | . | TRBJ1-2 | TRBV12-3/TRBV12-4 | TGTGCCAGCAGAGGACAGGGAAACTATGGCTACACCTTC | CASRGQGNYGYTF
. | . | TRBJ2-3 | TRBV6-2/TRBV6-3 | TGTGCCGGGCGAGGGTCCGGCACAGATACGCAGTATTTT | CAGRGSGTDTQYF
. | many | TRBJ2-7 | TRBV20-1 | TGCAGTGCCCCACCCGGACAGATCTTCTCCTACGAGCAGTACTTC | CSAPPGQIFSYEQYF
. | few | TRBJ1-1 | TRBV6-1 | TGTGCCAGCAGTCGATCCAGGGGCCCCAACACTGAAGCTTCCTTT | CASSRSRGPNTEASF
TRBD1 | many | TRBJ1-2 | TRBV3-1 | TGTGCCAGCAGCCAAGGTCGACAGGGGGCGGAAGGCTACACCTTC | CASSQGRQGAEGYTF